The 8 T cell receptor beta chains below all came from one sample that was sequenced in a study of vaccination effects on CD4 cells after COVID-19. CD4+ T cells specific for antigen were expanded with viral peptide pools by the ViraFEST assay before sequencing. Cultured cells yielded isolated CD4+ T cells after around 9 days. Vaccine recipients, nucleocapsid antibody negative, had no prior SARS-CoV-2 infection. The table came from immunoSEQ multiplex PCR; TCRdb's copy has only in-frame clones and leaves some out. Of approximately 74,000 clones in the sample, roughly 74% were seen once. Their recognized antigens are unknown. The source material was CD4+ T cells from PBMCs cultured with HCoV-NL63 spike peptides, sampled before COVID-19 vaccination. The receptors originated from a human donor who received a COVID-19 vaccine.

This clone was seen a handful of times. The chain couples TRBV28 to TRBJ2-7; D is unresolved. Trimming removed 8 bases from V and 3 bases from J, with 26 bases in between. CDR3 length: 17 residues. Germline V gives CDR1 MDHEN, CDR2 SYDVKM. CDR3 sequence (DNA): TGTGCCAGCTCCCCGGCTCTAGGCCAGGTCCAGATCTACGAGCAGTACGTC. Amino acid sequence: CASSPALGQVQIYEQYV.

This clone was observed a few times. This chain connects TRBV24-1 to TRBJ1-1, with 10 bases lining up with TRBD1. CDR1 and CDR2 (germline): KGHDR, SFDVKD. This CDR3 has 15 amino acids. V lost 2 bases and J lost 5; bases outside the gene matches: 4. The CDR3 DNA reads as TGTGCCACCAGTGATTCCGGGACAGGGGAAACTGAAGCTTTCTTT. It specifies CATSDSGTGETEAFF.

The J gene is TRBJ1-5, the V gene TRBV7-9; TRBD1 might be the D (5 bases). This CDR3 has 14 amino acids. Deletions cut 5 bases from V and 4 bases from J, with 12 bases between. Germline CDR1 is SEHNR and CDR2 is FQNEAQ (reference sequence). The CDR3 is CASSRGTDNQPQHF. In nucleotides, the CDR3 is TGTGCCAGCAGCCGCGGGACCGATAATCAGCCCCAGCATTTT.

This sequence joins TRBV2 and TRBJ2-3; TRBD1 might be the D (7 bases). The V gene's germline CDR1 is SNHLY and CDR2 FYNNEI. This CDR3 has 16 residues. V was clipped by 4 bases and J by 4 bases, with 18 bases between them. As DNA, the CDR3 is TGTGCCAGCAGTGGCGGGAAGACAGGGTGGTCAGATACGCAGTATTTT. Its protein product is CASSGGKTGWSDTQYF. Full variable domain (missing parts from reference TRBV2 and TRBJ2-3): EPEVTQTPSHQVTQMGQEVILRCVPISNHLYFYWYRQILGQKVEFLVSFYNNEISEKSEIFDDQFSVERPDGSNFTLKIRSTKLEDSAMYFCASSGGKTGWSDTQYFGPGTRLTVL.

The rearrangement joins TRBV11-2 to TRBJ2-7; 8 bases map to TRBD2. V dropped 3 bases and J dropped 0; count of bases not matched to a gene: 13. CDR1 and CDR2 (germline): SGHAT, FQNNGV. This CDR3 has 18 residues. The CDR3 coding sequence is TGTGCCAGCAGCTTCCCCTGGGGGGGCGGGGGGTCCTCCTACGAGCAGTACGTC. Residues: CASSFPWGGGGSSYEQYV.

V and J are TRBV2 and TRBJ1-2; D gene uncertain. CDR3 size: 14 residues. The germline V gene has CDR1 SNHLY and CDR2 FYNNEI. Trimming left V 2 bases short and J 4 bases short, with 11 bases between. Written as DNA, the CDR3 is TGTGCCAGCAGTGAAAAGGCCGCCTTCTATGGCTACACCTTC. Protein: CASSEKAAFYGYTF.

This chain's CDR3 is CAWSALAGVGQETQYF. The CDR3 DNA reads as TGTGCCTGGAGTGCCCTAGCGGGGGTTGGTCAAGAGACCCAGTACTTC. This chain uses TRBV30 with TRBJ2-5; 10 nucleotides agree with TRBD2. Germline-derived CDR1 and CDR2 are GTSNPN and SVGIG (reference sequence). The CDR3 totals 16 residues. The V gene end was trimmed by 1 base and the J gene end by 2 bases; junction bases not matched to a gene: 7.

The chain has TRBV28 and TRBJ1-5, with D uncertain. This CDR3 contains 13 residues. In germline, CDR1 is MDHEN, CDR2 SYDVKM. V was pared by 2 bases and J by 5 bases, with 7 bases between. The CDR3 nucleotides read TGTGCCAGCAGTTTAGCGAGTTATCAGCCCCAGCATTTT. Protein: CASSLASYQPQHF.